This T cell receptor (beta chain) was sequenced in a study of cytomegalovirus exposure and HLA in healthy donors. Deletions cut 5 bases from V and 6 bases from J, with 15 bases between. Germline-derived CDR1 and CDR2 are SGHTA and FQGTGA. The CDR3 is 14 amino acids. This clone was seen a single time. Using immunoSEQ multiplex PCR, the repertoire was profiled, and TCRdb retains in-frame clones only, with some absent. Seen here are a few hundred thousand clones, more than 85% observed once, and the top ten hold around 12%. Sequencing input: PBMCs. The V gene is TRBV7-3, the J gene TRBJ2-3; TRBD2 might be the D (6 bases). This TCR derives from a man aged 18 to 29 in good health and CMV-seropositive. The CDR3 region is CASSPGLSPDTQYF. CDR3 DNA: TGTGCCAGCAGCCCGGGACTGTCCCCCGATACGCAGTATTTT.